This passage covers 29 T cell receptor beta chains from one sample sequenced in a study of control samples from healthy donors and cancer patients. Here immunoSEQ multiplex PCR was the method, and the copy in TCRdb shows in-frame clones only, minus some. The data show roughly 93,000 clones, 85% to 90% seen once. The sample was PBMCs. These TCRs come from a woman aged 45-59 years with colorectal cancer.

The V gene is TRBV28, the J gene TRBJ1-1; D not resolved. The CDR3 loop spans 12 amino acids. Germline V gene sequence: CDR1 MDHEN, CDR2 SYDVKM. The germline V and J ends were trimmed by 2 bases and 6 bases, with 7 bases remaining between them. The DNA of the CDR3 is TGTGCCAGCAGTTTAGGACGGTCTGAAGCTTTCTTT. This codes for CASSLGRSEAFF.

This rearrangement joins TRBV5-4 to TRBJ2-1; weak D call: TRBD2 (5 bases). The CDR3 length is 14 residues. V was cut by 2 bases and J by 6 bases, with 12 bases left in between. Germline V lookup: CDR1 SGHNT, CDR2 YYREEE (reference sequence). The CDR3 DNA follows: TGTGCCAGCAGCTTCCAAGGGAGCCGCAATGAGCAGTTCTTC. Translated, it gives CASSFQGSRNEQFF.

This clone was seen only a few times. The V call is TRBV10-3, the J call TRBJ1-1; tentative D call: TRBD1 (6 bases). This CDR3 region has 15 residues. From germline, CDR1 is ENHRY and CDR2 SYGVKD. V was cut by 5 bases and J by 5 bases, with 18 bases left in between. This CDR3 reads CAISRSAGDRTEAFF. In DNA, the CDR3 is TGTGCCATCAGTCGGTCGGCAGGGGATCGAACTGAAGCTTTCTTT.

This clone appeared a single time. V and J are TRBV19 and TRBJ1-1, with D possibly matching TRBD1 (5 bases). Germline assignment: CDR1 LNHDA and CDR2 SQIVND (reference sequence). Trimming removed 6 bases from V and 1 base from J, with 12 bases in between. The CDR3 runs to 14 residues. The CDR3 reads CASRAGLWNTEAFF. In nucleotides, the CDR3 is TGTGCCAGTAGGGCGGGGCTGTGGAACACTGAAGCTTTCTTT.

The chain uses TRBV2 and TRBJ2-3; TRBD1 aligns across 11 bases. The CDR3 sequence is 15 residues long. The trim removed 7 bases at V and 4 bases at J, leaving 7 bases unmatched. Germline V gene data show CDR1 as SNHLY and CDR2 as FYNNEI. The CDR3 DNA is TGTGCCAGCACCCCGGGACAGGGGGTGTCAGATACGCAGTATTTT. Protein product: CASTPGQGVSDTQYF.

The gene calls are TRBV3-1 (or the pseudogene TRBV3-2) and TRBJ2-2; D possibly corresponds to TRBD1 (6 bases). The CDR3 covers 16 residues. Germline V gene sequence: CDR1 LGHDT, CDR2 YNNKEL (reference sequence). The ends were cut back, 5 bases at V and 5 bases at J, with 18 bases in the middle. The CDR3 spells CASSNRQAWGTGELFF. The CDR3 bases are TGTGCCAGCAGCAACCGACAGGCCTGGGGTACCGGGGAGCTGTTTTTT.

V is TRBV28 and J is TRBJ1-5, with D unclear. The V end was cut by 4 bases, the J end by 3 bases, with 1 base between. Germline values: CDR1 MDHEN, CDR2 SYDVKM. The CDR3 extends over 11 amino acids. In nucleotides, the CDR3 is TGTGCCAGCAGTTACAATCAGCCCCAGCATTTT. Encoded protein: CASSYNQPQHF.

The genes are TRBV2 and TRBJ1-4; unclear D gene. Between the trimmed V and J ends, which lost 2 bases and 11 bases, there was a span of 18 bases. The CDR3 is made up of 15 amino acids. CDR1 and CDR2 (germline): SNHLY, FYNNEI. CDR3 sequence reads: CASSETATKRGKLFF. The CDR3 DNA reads TGTGCCAGCAGTGAAACAGCCACAAAAAGAGGGAAACTGTTTTTT.

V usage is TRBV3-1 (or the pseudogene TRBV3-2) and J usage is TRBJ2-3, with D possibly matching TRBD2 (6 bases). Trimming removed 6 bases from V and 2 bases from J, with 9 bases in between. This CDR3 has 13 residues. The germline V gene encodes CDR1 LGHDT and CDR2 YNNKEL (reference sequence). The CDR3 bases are TGTGCCAGCAGTCGGGGGTCCACAGATACGCAGTATTTT. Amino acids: CASSRGSTDTQYF.

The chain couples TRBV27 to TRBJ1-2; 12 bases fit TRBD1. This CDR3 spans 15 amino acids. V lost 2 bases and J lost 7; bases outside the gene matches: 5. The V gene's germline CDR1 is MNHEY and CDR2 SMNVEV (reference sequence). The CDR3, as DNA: TGTGCCAGCAGTTTAAAGGGACAGGGGGCGAGTGGCTACACCTTC. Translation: CASSLKGQGASGYTF.

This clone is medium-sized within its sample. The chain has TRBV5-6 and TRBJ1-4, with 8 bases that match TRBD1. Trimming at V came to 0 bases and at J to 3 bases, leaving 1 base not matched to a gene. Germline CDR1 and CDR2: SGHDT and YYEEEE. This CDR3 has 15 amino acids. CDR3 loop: CASSLGDRPNEKLFF. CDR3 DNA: TGTGCCAGCAGCTTGGGGGACAGGCCTAATGAAAAACTGTTTTTT. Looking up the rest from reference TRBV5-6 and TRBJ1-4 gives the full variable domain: DAGVTQSPTHLIKTRGQQVTLRCSPKSGHDTVSWYQQALGQGPQFIFQYYEEEERQRGNFPDRFSGHQFPNYSSELNVNALLLGDSALYLCASSLGDRPNEKLFFGSGTQLSVL.

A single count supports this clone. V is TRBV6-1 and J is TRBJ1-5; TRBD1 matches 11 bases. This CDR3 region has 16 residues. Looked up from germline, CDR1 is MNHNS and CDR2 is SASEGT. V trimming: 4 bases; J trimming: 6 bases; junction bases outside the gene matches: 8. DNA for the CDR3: TGTGCCAGCAGTGCCTGGACAGGGGGCGGCGGTCAGCCCCAGCATTTT. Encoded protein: CASSAWTGGGGQPQHF.

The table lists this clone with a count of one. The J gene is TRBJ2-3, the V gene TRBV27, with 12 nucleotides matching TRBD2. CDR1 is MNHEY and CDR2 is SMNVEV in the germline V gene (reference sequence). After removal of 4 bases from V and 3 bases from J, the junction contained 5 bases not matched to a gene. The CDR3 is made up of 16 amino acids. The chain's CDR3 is CASSSLAGGLTDTQYF. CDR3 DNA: TGTGCCAGCAGTTCGCTAGCGGGGGGGCTGACAGATACGCAGTATTTT.

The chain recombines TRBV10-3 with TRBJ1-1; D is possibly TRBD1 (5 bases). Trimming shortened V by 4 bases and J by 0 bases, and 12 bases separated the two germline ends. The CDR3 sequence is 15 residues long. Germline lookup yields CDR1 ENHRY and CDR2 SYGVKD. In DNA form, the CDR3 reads TGTGCCATCAGTGCCGCAGGGCCCATGAACACTGAAGCTTTCTTT. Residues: CAISAAGPMNTEAFF.

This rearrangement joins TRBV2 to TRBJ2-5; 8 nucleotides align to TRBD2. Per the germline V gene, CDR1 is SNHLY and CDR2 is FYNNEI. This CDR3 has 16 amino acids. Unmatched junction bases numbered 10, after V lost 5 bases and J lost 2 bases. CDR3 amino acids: CASSQLSGGNQETQYF. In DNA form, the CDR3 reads TGTGCCAGCAGTCAACTGAGCGGGGGAAATCAAGAGACCCAGTACTTC.

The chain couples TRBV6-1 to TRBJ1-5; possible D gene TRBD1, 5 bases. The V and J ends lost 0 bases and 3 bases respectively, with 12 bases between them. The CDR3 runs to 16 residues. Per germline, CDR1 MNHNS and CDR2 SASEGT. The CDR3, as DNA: TGTGCCAGCAGTGAAGCGCGGGGCCGGGCCAATCAGCCCCAGCATTTT. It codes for CASSEARGRANQPQHF.

CDR3 amino acids: CASRDREWTEAFF. DNA for the CDR3: TGTGCCAGCAGGGACAGGGAATGGACTGAAGCTTTCTTT. V and J are TRBV6-5 and TRBJ1-1; 8 nucleotides agree with TRBD1. The CDR3 covers 13 residues. With 6 bases clipped from V and 5 bases from J, the junction kept 5 bases outside the gene matches. The germline V gene encodes CDR1 MNHEY and CDR2 SVGAGI.

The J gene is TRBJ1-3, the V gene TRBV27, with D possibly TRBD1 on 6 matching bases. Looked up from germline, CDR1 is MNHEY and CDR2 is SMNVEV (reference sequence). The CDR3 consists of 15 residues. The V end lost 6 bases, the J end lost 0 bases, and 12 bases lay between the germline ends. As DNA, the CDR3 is TGTGCCAGCAGGCGGACAGCCTTCTCTGGAAACACCATATATTTT. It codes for CASRRTAFSGNTIYF.

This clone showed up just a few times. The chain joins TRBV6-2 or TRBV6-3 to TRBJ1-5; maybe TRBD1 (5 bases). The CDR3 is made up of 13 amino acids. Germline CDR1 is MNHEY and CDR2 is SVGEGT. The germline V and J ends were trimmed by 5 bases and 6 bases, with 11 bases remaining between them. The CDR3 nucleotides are TGTGCCAGCAGTCCCGGACACCCTCAGCCCCAGCATTTT. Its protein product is CASSPGHPQPQHF.

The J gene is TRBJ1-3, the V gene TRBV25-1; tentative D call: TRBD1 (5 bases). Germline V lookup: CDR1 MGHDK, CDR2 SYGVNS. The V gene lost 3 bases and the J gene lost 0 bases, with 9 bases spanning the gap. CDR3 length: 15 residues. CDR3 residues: CASSEFQGSGNTIYF. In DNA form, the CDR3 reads TGTGCCAGCAGTGAGTTTCAGGGCTCTGGAAACACCATATATTTT.

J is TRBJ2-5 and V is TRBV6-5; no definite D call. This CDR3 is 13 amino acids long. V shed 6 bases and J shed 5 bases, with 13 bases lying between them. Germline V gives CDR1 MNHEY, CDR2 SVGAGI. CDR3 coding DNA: TGTGCCAGCAGCCAAGGTCTGAGGGAGACCCAGTACTTC. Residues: CASSQGLRETQYF.

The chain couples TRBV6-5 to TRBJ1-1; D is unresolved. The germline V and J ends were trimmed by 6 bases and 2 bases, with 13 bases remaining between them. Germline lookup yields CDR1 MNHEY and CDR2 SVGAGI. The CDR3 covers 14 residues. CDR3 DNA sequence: TGTGCCAGCAGATTCTTTTATGGTAACACTGAAGCTTTCTTT. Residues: CASRFFYGNTEAFF.

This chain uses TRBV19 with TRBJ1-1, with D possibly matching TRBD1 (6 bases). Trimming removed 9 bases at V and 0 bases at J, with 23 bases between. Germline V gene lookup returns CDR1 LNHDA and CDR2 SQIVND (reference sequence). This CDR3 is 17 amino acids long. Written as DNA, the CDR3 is TGTGCCAGCGGGGGGACACCCAGTGGGTACATGAACACTGAAGCTTTCTTT. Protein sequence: CASGGTPSGYMNTEAFF.

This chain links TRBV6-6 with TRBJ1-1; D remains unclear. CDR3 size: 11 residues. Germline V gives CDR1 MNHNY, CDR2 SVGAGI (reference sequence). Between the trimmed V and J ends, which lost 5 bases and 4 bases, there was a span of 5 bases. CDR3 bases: TGTGCCAGCAGTCGGGGCACTGAAGCTTTCTTT. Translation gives CASSRGTEAFF.

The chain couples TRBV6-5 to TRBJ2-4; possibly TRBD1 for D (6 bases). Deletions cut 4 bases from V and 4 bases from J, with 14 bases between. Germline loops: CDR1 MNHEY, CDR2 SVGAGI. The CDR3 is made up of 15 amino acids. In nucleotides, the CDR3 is TGTGCCAGCAGTTCGACCCGAGGACAGAAAAACATTCAGTACTTC. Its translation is CASSSTRGQKNIQYF.

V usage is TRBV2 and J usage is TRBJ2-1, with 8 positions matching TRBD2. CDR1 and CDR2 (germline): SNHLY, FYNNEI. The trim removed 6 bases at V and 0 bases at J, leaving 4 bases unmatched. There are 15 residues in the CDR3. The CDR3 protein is CASRRGTSSYNEQFF. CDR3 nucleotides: TGTGCCAGCAGGAGGGGGACTAGCTCCTACAATGAGCAGTTCTTC.

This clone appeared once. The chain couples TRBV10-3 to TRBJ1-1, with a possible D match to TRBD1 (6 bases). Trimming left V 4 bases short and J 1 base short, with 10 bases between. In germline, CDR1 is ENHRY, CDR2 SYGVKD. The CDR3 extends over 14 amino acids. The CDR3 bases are TGTGCCATCAGTGGCGGGGGGCAGAACACTGAAGCTTTCTTT. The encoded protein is CAISGGGQNTEAFF.

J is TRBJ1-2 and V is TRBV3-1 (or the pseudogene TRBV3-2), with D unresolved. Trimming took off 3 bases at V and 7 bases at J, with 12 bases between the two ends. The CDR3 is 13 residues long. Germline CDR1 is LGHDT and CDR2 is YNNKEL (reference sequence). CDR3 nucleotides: TGTGCCAGCAGCCAGGAGGGCCGGACTGGCTACACCTTC. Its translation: CASSQEGRTGYTF.

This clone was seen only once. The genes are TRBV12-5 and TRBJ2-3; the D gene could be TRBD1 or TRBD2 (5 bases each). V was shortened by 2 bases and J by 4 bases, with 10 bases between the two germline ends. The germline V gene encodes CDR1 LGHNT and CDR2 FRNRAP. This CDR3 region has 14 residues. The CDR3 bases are TGTGCTAGTGGTTTGCAACTGGGGGCAGATACGCAGTATTTT. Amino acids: CASGLQLGADTQYF.